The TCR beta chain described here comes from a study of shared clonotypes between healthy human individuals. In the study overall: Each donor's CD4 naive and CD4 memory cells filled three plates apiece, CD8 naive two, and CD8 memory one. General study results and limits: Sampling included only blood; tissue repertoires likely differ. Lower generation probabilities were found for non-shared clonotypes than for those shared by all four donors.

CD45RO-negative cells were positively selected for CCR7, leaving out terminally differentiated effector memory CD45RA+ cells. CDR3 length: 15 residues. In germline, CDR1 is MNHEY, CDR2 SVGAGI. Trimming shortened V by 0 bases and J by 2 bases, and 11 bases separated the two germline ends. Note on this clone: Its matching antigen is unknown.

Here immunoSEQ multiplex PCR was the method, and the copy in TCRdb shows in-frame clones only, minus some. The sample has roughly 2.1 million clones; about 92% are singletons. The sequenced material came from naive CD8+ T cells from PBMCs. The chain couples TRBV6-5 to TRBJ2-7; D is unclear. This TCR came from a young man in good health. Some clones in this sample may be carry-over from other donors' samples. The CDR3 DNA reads TGTGCCAGCAGTTACTCACCAGGCAAACCCTACGAGCAGTACTTC. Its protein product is CASSYSPGKPYEQYF.